The 21 T cell receptor beta chains below all came from one sample that was sequenced in a study of control samples from healthy donors and cancer patients. Sequencing used immunoSEQ multiplex PCR; TCRdb keeps in-frame clones, though not all of them. Of 70,000 or so clones detected, roughly nine tenths appear once; the ten largest clones hold about 20%. Sequenced sample: PBMCs. The receptors stem from a man in his fifties or sixties with lung cancer.

This chain connects TRBV5-1 to TRBJ1-5, with D uncertain. The length of the CDR3 is 13 residues. Germline assignment: CDR1 SGHRS and CDR2 YFSETQ. V shed 5 bases and J shed 1 base, with 7 bases lying between them. The CDR3 DNA reads TGCGCCAGCAGGCAGGAAAGCAATCAGCCCCAGCATTTT. Translation: CASRQESNQPQHF.

The chain recombines TRBV24-1 with TRBJ2-3; D gene unclear. The germline V gene encodes CDR1 KGHDR and CDR2 SFDVKD. Between the trimmed V and J ends, which lost 7 bases and 3 bases, there was a span of 16 bases. This CDR3 region has 15 residues. The CDR3 DNA reads as TGTGCCACCAGCCACCCTCCCCTAGGGACAGATACGCAGTATTTT. Translating gives CATSHPPLGTDTQYF.

The V and J genes are TRBV6-6 and TRBJ2-1; D perhaps matches TRBD2 (5 bases). Trimming removed 3 bases from V and 0 bases from J, with 9 bases in between. Germline CDR1 is MNHNY and CDR2 is SVGAGI (reference sequence). CDR3 length equals 15 residues. CDR3 DNA sequence: TGTGCCAGCAGTTATTACACTAGCTCCTACAATGAGCAGTTCTTC. Its protein product is CASSYYTSSYNEQFF.

The chain has TRBV3-1 (or the pseudogene TRBV3-2) and TRBJ1-1; D not resolved. V was cut by 1 base and J by 3 bases, with 18 bases left in between. This CDR3 comprises 17 residues. CDR1 is LGHDT and CDR2 is YNNKEL in the germline V gene (reference sequence). DNA for the CDR3: TGTGCCAGCAGCCAAGTGAGAAGCGAAGAACTCTACACTGAAGCTTTCTTT. It specifies CASSQVRSEELYTEAFF.

This sequence joins TRBV13 and TRBJ2-3; 7 bases align to TRBD2. The CDR3 runs to 16 residues. Germline V gene lookup returns CDR1 PRHDT and CDR2 FYEKMQ (reference sequence). With 4 bases clipped from V and 1 base from J, the junction kept 8 bases outside the gene matches. The CDR3 nucleotides are TGTGCCAGCAGCTCATCCCTGGGGGGGGGCACAGATACGCAGTATTTT. The encoded protein is CASSSSLGGGTDTQYF. Together with reference TRBV13 and TRBJ2-3, the CDR3 gives the full variable domain: AAGVIQSPRHLIKEKRETATLKCYPIPRHDTVYWYQQGPGQDPQFLISFYEKMQSDKGSIPDRFSAQQFSDYHSELNMSSLELGDSALYFCASSSSLGGGTDTQYFGPGTRLTVL.

V and J are TRBV7-2 and TRBJ2-4; 11 bases are shared with TRBD2. The CDR3 is made up of 14 amino acids. Looked up from germline, CDR1 is SGHTA and CDR2 is FQGNSA. Losses at the gene ends were 4 bases for V and 6 bases for J; bases not matched to a gene: 2. As DNA, the CDR3 is TGTGCCAGCAGCTCACTAGCGGGGGTAAACATTCAGTACTTC. Amino acids: CASSSLAGVNIQYF.

The genes are TRBV9 and TRBJ2-5, with a tentative D call TRBD1 (5 bases). V was shortened by 0 bases and J by 3 bases, with 12 bases between the two germline ends. The germline V gene encodes CDR1 SGDLS and CDR2 YYNGEE. This CDR3 comprises 15 residues. In DNA form, the CDR3 reads TGTGCCAGCAGCGTAGATGGGGCCCAGGAAGAGACCCAGTACTTC. It specifies CASSVDGAQEETQYF. The full variable domain, with the rest looked up from reference TRBV9 and TRBJ2-5, is DSGVTQTPKHLITATGQRVTLRCSPRSGDLSVYWYQQSLDQGLQFLIQYYNGEERAKGNILERFSAQQFPDLHSELNLSSLELGDSALYFCASSVDGAQEETQYFGPGTRLLVL.

The V call is TRBV6-5, the J call TRBJ1-2; D is ambiguous. CDR1 and CDR2 (germline): MNHEY, SVGAGI. The CDR3 has 13 residues. The V end lost 7 bases, the J end lost 7 bases, and 16 bases lay between the germline ends. Here the CDR3 reads CASTRGRGVGYTF. The DNA for the CDR3 is TGTGCCAGCACCCGCGGACGGGGAGTTGGCTACACCTTC.

The rearrangement uses TRBV24-1 and TRBJ2-5, with TRBD1 matching 12 bases. V lost 4 bases and J lost 5; bases outside the gene matches: 7. This CDR3 has 16 amino acids. Germline assignment: CDR1 KGHDR and CDR2 SFDVKD. CDR3 residues: CATSDSGTGGEETQYF. CDR3 DNA sequence: TGTGCCACCAGTGACTCCGGGACAGGGGGCGAGGAGACCCAGTACTTC.

This sequence joins TRBV6-5 and TRBJ1-4; D is undetermined. Between the trimmed V and J ends, which lost 7 bases and 7 bases, there was a span of 19 bases. Germline values: CDR1 MNHEY, CDR2 SVGAGI. CDR3 size: 15 residues. The CDR3 loop is CASTSGNTWGEKLFF. Here the CDR3 DNA reads TGTGCCAGCACCTCGGGCAACACCTGGGGTGAAAAACTGTTTTTT.

J is TRBJ1-2 and V is TRBV14; 7 bases are a match to TRBD1. The CDR3 sequence is 15 residues long. Germline assignment: CDR1 SGHDN and CDR2 FVKESK. J was trimmed by 7 bases and V by 1 base; bases with no gene match: 9. This CDR3 reads CASSQGFAGGVGYTF. CDR3 sequence (DNA): TGTGCCAGCAGCCAAGGGTTCGCAGGGGGTGTTGGCTACACCTTC.

This sequence joins TRBV30 and TRBJ1-4, with D hard to call. The CDR3 loop spans 14 amino acids. Germline CDR1 reads GTSNPN; CDR2 reads SVGIG (reference sequence). V was shortened by 3 bases and J by 8 bases, with 16 bases between the two germline ends. CDR3 sequence (DNA): TGTGCCTGGAGCCTCACCCAATCGAGCGAAAAACTGTTTTTT. Amino acids: CAWSLTQSSEKLFF.

The gene calls are TRBV6-2 or TRBV6-3 and TRBJ1-2; D gene ambiguous. Trimming removed 0 bases from V and 8 bases from J, with 13 bases in between. Germline CDR1 and CDR2: MNHEY and SVGEGT. There are 14 residues in the CDR3. CDR3 region: CASSYSGPPRGYTF. In DNA form, the CDR3 reads TGTGCCAGCAGTTACTCTGGCCCACCGCGGGGCTACACCTTC.

This clone is termed medium-sized. The rearrangement links TRBV27 to TRBJ1-5, with D possibly matching TRBD1 (5 bases). The CDR3 length is 14 residues. Trimming shortened V by 6 bases and J by 7 bases, and 16 bases separated the two germline ends. Looked up from germline, CDR1 is MNHEY and CDR2 is SMNVEV (reference sequence). CDR3 bases: TGTGCCAGCAGCAAATTGCAGGGAGCCCAGCCCCAGCATTTT. This gives the protein CASSKLQGAQPQHF.

The genes are TRBV5-1 and TRBJ1-1; D not certain. V was trimmed by 0 bases and J by 0 bases, leaving 9 bases between them. CDR3 size: 15 residues. The germline CDR1 and CDR2 sequences are SGHRS and YFSETQ. The DNA of the CDR3 is TGCGCCAGCAGCTTGGCCGCAGGCATGAACACTGAAGCTTTCTTT. Encoded protein: CASSLAAGMNTEAFF.

The chain couples TRBV14 to TRBJ2-1; D is uncertain. V was pared by 4 bases and J by 9 bases, with 10 bases between. This CDR3 comprises 12 residues. Germline values: CDR1 SGHDN, CDR2 FVKESK. CDR3 sequence (DNA): TGTGCCAGCAGCCTTATGTTGACTGAGCAGTTCTTC. Translation gives CASSLMLTEQFF.

The chain joins TRBV7-2 to TRBJ1-5; the D gene is possibly TRBD1 (6 bases). Deletions cut 2 bases from V and 3 bases from J, with 11 bases between. The CDR3 contains 15 residues. Germline assignment: CDR1 SGHTA and CDR2 FQGNSA. The CDR3 spells CASSLNTGTNQPQHF. The CDR3 nucleotides are TGTGCCAGCAGCTTAAACACAGGGACCAATCAGCCCCAGCATTTT.

This clone was found once. V usage is TRBV25-1 and J usage is TRBJ2-5; 7 positions match TRBD1. This CDR3 spans 15 amino acids. Per the germline V gene, CDR1 is MGHDK and CDR2 is SYGVNS. V gave up 2 bases and J gave up 4 bases; unmatched junction bases: 7. The CDR3 loop is CASSERAGGRETQYF. The CDR3 coding sequence is TGTGCCAGCAGTGAAAGGGCAGGGGGAAGAGAGACCCAGTACTTC. The whole variable domain, remainder taken from reference TRBV25-1 and TRBJ2-5, is EADIYQTPRYLVIGTGKKITLECSQTMGHDKMYWYQQDPGMELHLIHYSYGVNSTEKGDLSSESTVSRIRTEHFPLTLESARPSHTSQYLCASSERAGGRETQYFGPGTRLLVL.

A word on this clone: The sample has other DNA sequences that encode this CDR3 too. This sequence joins TRBV29-1 and TRBJ2-7; D may be TRBD2 (7 bases). CDR1 is SQVTM, CDR2 ANQGSEA, per germline. V was cut by 5 bases and J by 0 bases, with 14 bases left in between. The CDR3 runs 14 residues. The CDR3 DNA reads TGCAGCGTTTTAGGGGGGGGGTCCTCCTACGAGCAGTACTTC. It codes for CSVLGGGSSYEQYF.

The chain uses TRBV4-1 and TRBJ2-1; D is ambiguous. CDR1 MGHRA and CDR2 YSYEKL come from the germline V gene. The CDR3 length is 13 residues. Trimming stripped 1 base from V and 8 bases from J, with 9 bases between. CDR3 protein: CASSQVPGHEQFF. The CDR3 nucleotides read TGCGCCAGCAGCCAAGTCCCGGGCCATGAGCAGTTCTTC.

The rearrangement joins TRBV5-6 to TRBJ1-2; the match to TRBD1 covers 8 bases. Germline CDR1 SGHDT, CDR2 YYEEEE. This CDR3 has 14 residues. V shed 5 bases, J shed 5 bases, and the junction held 8 bases outside the gene matches. CDR3 DNA sequence: TGTGCCAGCAGGCATGACAGGGGCTCTTATGGCTACACCTTC. This translates into CASRHDRGSYGYTF.